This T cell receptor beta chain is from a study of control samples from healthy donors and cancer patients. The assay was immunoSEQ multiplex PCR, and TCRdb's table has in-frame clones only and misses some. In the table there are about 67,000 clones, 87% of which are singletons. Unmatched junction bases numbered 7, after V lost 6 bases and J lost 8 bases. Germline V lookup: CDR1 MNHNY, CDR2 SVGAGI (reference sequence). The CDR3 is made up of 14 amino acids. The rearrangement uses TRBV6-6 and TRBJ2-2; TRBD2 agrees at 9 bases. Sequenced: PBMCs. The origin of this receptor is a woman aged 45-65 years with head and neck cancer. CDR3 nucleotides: TGTGCCAGCAGGGGCGTAGCGGGGGAAGGGGAGCTGTTTTTT. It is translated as CASRGVAGEGELFF.